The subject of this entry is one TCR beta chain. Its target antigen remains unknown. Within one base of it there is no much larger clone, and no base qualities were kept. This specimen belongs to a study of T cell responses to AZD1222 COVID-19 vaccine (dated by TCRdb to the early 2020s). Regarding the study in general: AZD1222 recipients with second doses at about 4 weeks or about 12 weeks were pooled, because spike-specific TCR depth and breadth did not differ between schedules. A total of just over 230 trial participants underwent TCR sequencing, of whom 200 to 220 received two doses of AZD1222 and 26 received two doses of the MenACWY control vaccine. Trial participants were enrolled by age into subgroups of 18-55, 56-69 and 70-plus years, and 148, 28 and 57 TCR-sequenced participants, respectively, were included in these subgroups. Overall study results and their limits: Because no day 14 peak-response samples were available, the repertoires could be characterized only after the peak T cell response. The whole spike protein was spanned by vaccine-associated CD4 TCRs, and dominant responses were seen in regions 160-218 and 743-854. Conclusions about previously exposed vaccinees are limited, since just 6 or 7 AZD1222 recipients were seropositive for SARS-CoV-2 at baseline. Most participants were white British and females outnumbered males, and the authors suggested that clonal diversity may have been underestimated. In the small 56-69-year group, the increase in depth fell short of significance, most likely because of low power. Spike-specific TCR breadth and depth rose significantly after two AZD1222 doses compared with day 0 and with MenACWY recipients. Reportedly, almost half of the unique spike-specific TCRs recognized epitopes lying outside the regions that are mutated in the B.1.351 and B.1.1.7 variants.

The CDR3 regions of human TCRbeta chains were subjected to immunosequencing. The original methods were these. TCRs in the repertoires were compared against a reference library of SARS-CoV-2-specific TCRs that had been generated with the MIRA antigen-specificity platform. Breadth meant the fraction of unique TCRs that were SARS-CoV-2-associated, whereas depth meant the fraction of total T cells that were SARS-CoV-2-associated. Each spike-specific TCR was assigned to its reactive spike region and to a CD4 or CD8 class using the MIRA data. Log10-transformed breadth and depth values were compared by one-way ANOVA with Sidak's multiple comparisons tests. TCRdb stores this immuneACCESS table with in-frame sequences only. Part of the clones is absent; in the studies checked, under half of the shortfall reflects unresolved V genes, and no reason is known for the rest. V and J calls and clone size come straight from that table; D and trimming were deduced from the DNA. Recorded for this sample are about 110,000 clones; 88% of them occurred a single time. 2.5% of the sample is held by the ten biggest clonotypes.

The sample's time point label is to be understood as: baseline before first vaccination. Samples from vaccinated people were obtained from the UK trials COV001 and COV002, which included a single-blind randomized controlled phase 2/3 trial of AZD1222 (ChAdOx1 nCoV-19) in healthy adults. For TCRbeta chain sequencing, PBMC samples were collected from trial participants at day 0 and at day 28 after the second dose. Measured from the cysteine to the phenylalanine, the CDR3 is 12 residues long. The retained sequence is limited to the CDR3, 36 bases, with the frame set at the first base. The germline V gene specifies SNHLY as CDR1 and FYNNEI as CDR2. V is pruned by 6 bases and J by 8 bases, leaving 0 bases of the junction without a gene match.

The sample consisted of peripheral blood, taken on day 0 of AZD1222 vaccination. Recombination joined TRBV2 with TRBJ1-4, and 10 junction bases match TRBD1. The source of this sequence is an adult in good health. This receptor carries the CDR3 CASRDRGEKLFF. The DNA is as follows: TGTGCCAGCAGGGACAGGGGGGAAAAACTGTTTTTT.